This TCR beta chain was sequenced in a study of shared clonotypes between healthy human individuals. General study findings and limits: Among non-shared clonotypes, generation probabilities were lower than among those shared by all four donors.

Terminally differentiated effector memory CD45RA+ cells were excluded from the naive CD8 cells, which were CD45RO-negative and positively selected for CCR7. Sequenced by immunoSEQ multiplex PCR; TCRdb stores in-frame clones only, minus some. The repertoire holds 1.5 million to 2.5 million clones, with about 95% as singletons. About this clone itself: What it binds is unknown.

The CDR3 length is 15 residues. Germline CDR1 reads MDHEN; CDR2 reads SYDVKM. Trimming left V 10 bases short and J 6 bases short, with 21 bases between. V is TRBV28 and J is TRBJ2-2; D gene ambiguous. The sample comprised naive CD8+ T cells sorted from blood. The source of this sequence is a man between 18 and 35 years old in good health. The CDR3 protein is CATRLSGSTSGELFF. The CDR3 DNA reads TGTGCCACACGTCTTTCCGGGTCTACTTCCGGGGAGCTGTTTTTT.